Listed below are T cell receptor beta chains from one sample, sequenced in a study of shared clonotypes between healthy human individuals. Clones were read by immunoSEQ multiplex PCR, and TCRdb kept only the in-frame ones, dropping some. Among about 2.1 million clones, about 93% were seen once, and the ten largest hold roughly 1.7%. Sequences were obtained from naive CD8+ T cells from PBMCs. These receptors originate from a man younger than 35 in good health. Some clones in this sample may be carry-over from other donors' samples. Both conserved end residues are part of each CDR3. The D gene is left open where the match is weak. Size is omitted from some rows. Given values are once, few, many or a class for expanded clones.

v_gene	abundance	j_gene	d_gene	CDR3nt	CDR3aa
TRBV19	.	TRBJ2-1	.	TGTGCCACAAGGGACGTGAATGAGCAGTTCTTC	CATRDVNEQFF
TRBV9	.	TRBJ2-1	TRBD1	TGTGCCAGCAGCACTCACAGGGGGCGCGGAAATGAGCAGTTCTTC	CASSTHRGRGNEQFF
TRBV7-9	.	TRBJ2-7	.	TGTGCCAGCAGCTTAGCGCCCGACAGCTCCTACGAGCAGTACTTC	CASSLAPDSSYEQYF
TRBV9	.	TRBJ2-1	.	TGTGCCAGCACCCTGGGACTTGGGGCATACAATGAGCAGTTCTTC	CASTLGLGAYNEQFF
TRBV28	.	TRBJ1-5	.	TGTGCCAGCAGTTTAGAGTATAGCAATCAGCCCCAGCATTTT	CASSLEYSNQPQHF
TRBV11-2	.	TRBJ1-3	.	TGTGCCAGCAGCTTAAAGGGGAACTCTGGAAACACCATATATTTT	CASSLKGNSGNTIYF
TRBV27	once	TRBJ1-5	.	TGTGCCAGCAGTAGAACGGGGGTGGTAGGGAATCAGCCCCAGCATTTT	CASSRTGVVGNQPQHF
TRBV6-5	.	TRBJ1-4	.	TGTGCCAGCAGTTACTCACAGGGAACTAATGAAAAACTGTTTTTT	CASSYSQGTNEKLFF
TRBV27	once	TRBJ2-7	.	TGTGCCAGCAGTCCCCGGTTGGGCGTGGGATCGATCTTCAACGAGCAGTACTTC	CASSPRLGVGSIFNEQYF
TRBV11-2	.	TRBJ2-3	TRBD1	TGTGCCAGCAGCTCGACAGGGTATACGCAGTATTTT	CASSSTGYTQYF
TRBV11-2	once	TRBJ1-2	.	TGTGCCAGCAGCGCCCGGGGCAGGCATAACTATGGCTACACCTTC	CASSARGRHNYGYTF
TRBV25-1	.	TRBJ2-1	.	TGTGCCAGCTCTTACAGGGCCCCCAATGAGCAGTTCTTC	CASSYRAPNEQFF
TRBV9	once	TRBJ2-3	TRBD2	TGTGCCAGCAGCGTAGGCGGTAGCGGGAGGACCACAGATACGCAGTATTTT	CASSVGGSGRTTDTQYF
TRBV19	.	TRBJ1-1	.	TGTGCCAGTAGTAACCCCGGGGGCACTGAAGCTTTCTTT	CASSNPGGTEAFF
TRBV30	.	TRBJ2-5	.	TGTGCCTGGAGTAGTGACAGGGCGGGGGAGACCCAGTACTTC	CAWSSDRAGETQYF
TRBV4-2	.	TRBJ2-7	.	TGTGCCAGCAGCCAAGATCCGAGGGACTACGAGCAGTACTTC	CASSQDPRDYEQYF
TRBV9	.	TRBJ2-1	.	TGTGCCAGCAGCTTTCCCGGGGCCGAGGCTGAGCAGTTCTTC	CASSFPGAEAEQFF
TRBV4-1	.	TRBJ1-2	.	TGCGCCAGCAGCCAAGAATTCTATGGCGCGGCCCACTATGGCTACACCTTC	CASSQEFYGAAHYGYTF
TRBV10-3	.	TRBJ2-1	TRBD2	TGTGCCATCAGTGACCTTGGACTAGCGTTAATAAATGAGCAGTTCTTC	CAISDLGLALINEQFF
TRBV9	.	TRBJ1-5	TRBD1	TGTGCCAGCAGCCCGGGACAGGGATACAATCAGCCCCAGCATTTT	CASSPGQGYNQPQHF
TRBV9	.	TRBJ2-1	TRBD1	TGTGCCAGCAGCCAGGGACAGGGCACCTACAATGAGCAGTTCTTC	CASSQGQGTYNEQFF
TRBV9	.	TRBJ2-1	.	TGTGCCAGCAGCCCCCGGAGGGGTCCAAATGAGCAGTTCTTC	CASSPRRGPNEQFF
TRBV27	.	TRBJ2-7	TRBD2	TGTGCCAGCAGTTTACTAGCGGGAGGTGACGAGCAGTACTTC	CASSLLAGGDEQYF
TRBV4-3	.	TRBJ1-1	.	TGCGCCAGCAGCCAAGGTCCCGGGAAGATAGCTTTCTTT	CASSQGPGKIAFF
TRBV7-9	few	TRBJ2-7	.	TGTGCCAGCAGCCCTTCCTACGAGCAGTACTTC	CASSPSYEQYF
TRBV19	.	TRBJ1-5	.	TGTGCCAGTAGTATAGACTTCTTTAACTGGGGAAGGCAGCCCCAGCATTTT	CASSIDFFNWGRQPQHF
TRBV19	.	TRBJ1-5	.	TGTGCCAGTAGTATAACTGACAGCCGATATAGCAATCAGCCCCAGCATTTT	CASSITDSRYSNQPQHF
TRBV13	.	TRBJ2-7	TRBD1	TGTGCCAGCAGCCCGGGGGGACAGGGGGCCTACGAGCAGTACTTC	CASSPGGQGAYEQYF
TRBV7-9	.	TRBJ2-7	TRBD2	TGTGCCAGCAGCACTACCCCGGGACTAGCGGGAGGACGAGACTACGAGCAGTACTTC	CASSTTPGLAGGRDYEQYF
TRBV27	.	TRBJ1-5	.	TGTGCCAGCACCCCATTCCCTGGCAGCGGCTTGCCCCAGCATTTT	CASTPFPGSGLPQHF
TRBV7-9	.	TRBJ2-3	.	TGTGCCAGCAGCCGTCTACCACTCACAGATACGCAGTATTTT	CASSRLPLTDTQYF
TRBV6-5	.	TRBJ2-2	.	TGTGCCAGCAGTCCGAGGACAGGAGGGGTCGGGGAGCTGTTTTTT	CASSPRTGGVGELFF
TRBV4-3	.	TRBJ1-1	.	TGCGCCAGCAGCCAAGGTAGACTCGAGGAGGTCTCGAACACTGAAGCTTTCTTT	CASSQGRLEEVSNTEAFF
TRBV28	.	TRBJ2-2	TRBD1	TGTGCCAGCAGTACACTCCTTCAATGGGGACAGGCGAACACCGGGGAGCTGTTTTTT	CASSTLLQWGQANTGELFF
TRBV28	.	TRBJ2-1	TRBD1	TGTGCCAGCAGTCTGTCAGGGGGTGATGAGCAGTTCTTC	CASSLSGGDEQFF
TRBV27	.	TRBJ1-2	TRBD1	TGTGCCAGCAGTTTATCGCCCTTGACAGGGGGCGCATATGGCTACACCTTC	CASSLSPLTGGAYGYTF
TRBV7-9	.	TRBJ2-1	.	TGTGCCAGCAGCCCGGTGACACCCCTGCAGTTCTTC	CASSPVTPLQFF